This T cell receptor beta chain was sequenced in a study of shared clonotypes between healthy human individuals (dated by TCRdb to 2020 to 2021). The study in broad terms: The cohort included three men and a couple of women between 18 and 49 years of age. To increase sequencing depth and limit assay-specific biases, TCR repertoire library preparation and sequencing were carried out by different laboratories using diverse techniques. Blood TCR repertoires of a handful of healthy adults were deeply sequenced to estimate repertoire size and the extent of clonotype sharing between individuals. For each donor, three plates each were used for CD4 naive and CD4 memory, two plates were used for CD8 naive, and one plate was used for CD8 memory. Between about 0.94 and 8.9 billion PBMCs per donor were obtained by leukapheresis. What the authors observed across the whole study: The small number of donors limited the genetic and exposure-history diversity represented. Sampling was restricted to blood, and TCR repertoires in tissue are likely to differ from TCR repertoires in blood. Pairwise subsampling indicated that sequencing depth was expected to affect the degree of clonotype sharing among donors. Clonotypes shared by all four sorted-subset donors showed higher generation probabilities than non-shared clonotypes. Rarefaction of sorted-subset datasets indicated incomplete sequencing despite the large sequencing depth. Naive subsets generally had larger estimated clonotype richness than memory subsets did. About 4.5% of naive CD4, 3.5% of naive CD8, 2% to 2.5% of memory CD4, and approximately 0.4% of memory CD8 clonotypes were shared across several donors.

The CDR3 has 13 amino acids, counting the end cysteine and phenylalanine. Left in the record is the CDR3 DNA by itself, 39 bases read in frame from the first base. The germline V gene provides CDR1 MGHRA and CDR2 YSYEKL. V and J lose 1 base and 6 bases, and a span of 4 bases separates them. This clone has just a few counts. No cognate antigen has been identified for it. No qualities accompany the bases; no much larger clone lies one base away. CD8 naive samples were obtained by positive selection for CCR7 among CD45RO-negative cells, yielding a CD45RA+CCR7+ population from which TemRA cells were excluded. The donors were healthy, HIV-negative adults with no recently reported acute infections or vaccinations. Only Caucasian adults living in Nashville, Tennessee, USA were represented among the donors. Blood was collected by leukapheresis, and PBMCs were isolated by Ficoll-Histopaque density gradient centrifugation and then cryopreserved in liquid nitrogen vapor phase. Purity and quantity of every magnetically sorted T cell population were checked by analytical flow cytometry. From each sorted fraction, genomic DNA was isolated and quantified by UV absorbance on a Nanodrop 2000c.

Using the deep immunoSEQ assay, multiplex PCR amplified TCR CDR3 regions from genomic DNA. For each cell subset, the extracted genomic DNA was distributed evenly across all wells of several immunoSEQ 96-well plates, and each plate served as one replicate. Each replicate PCR for sorted subsets received 200 ng genomic DNA, equal to roughly 30,000 T cell genomes. Purified libraries were measured with a Qubit 3.0 fluorometer, size-checked on a Bioanalyzer 2100, and measured again with the KAPA Library Quantification kit. A separate single-read 150-cycle Illumina NextSeq 550 flow cell was used to sequence each immunoSEQ 96-well plate. As for the authors' bioinformatics: Because the immunoSEQ output included only junctional sequences and no quality scores, the filtering could not be the same as the filtering used for full-length reads. To assign V/J genes and CDR3, sequences were annotated using PyIR, a Python wrapper for IgBLAST v1.9, with IMGT germline references. Any read was removed if the V/J assignment was weak (E-value above 1e-6), the CDR3 was missing, or the read contained stop codons, out-of-frame junctions, or ambiguous translated residues. V3J clonotypes were defined as sequences sharing the same inferred V gene, J gene, and CDR3 amino acid sequence. To compute the percentage overlap between repertoires, the number of shared unique clonotypes was divided by the size of the smaller repertoire. Three approaches were used to assess repertoire richness: RTK rarefaction, the Chao1 estimator, and Recon v2.1 estimates of unobserved clonotypes. Generation probabilities for all TCRbeta clonotypes obtained by the gDNA method from a few donors were computed using OLGA. The immuneACCESS repertoire file appears here via TCRdb, limited to in-frame rearrangements. These files lack a portion of the clones; in checked studies, under half of the deficit traces to unresolved V genes, and the cause of the others is not known. The D gene and trimming were derived from the DNA, and the V and J assignments and clone size from that table. For this sample there are about 1,800,000 clones; approximately 95% appear just once. The leading ten clones occupy 1% to 1.5% of the sample.

The sequencing input was naive CD8+ T cells sorted from blood. The intended sense of this specimen's cell subset or site label: CD45RA+CCR7+. The TCR comes from a young man in good health. This receptor chain uses TRBV4-1 and TRBJ1-6; too little of a D gene remains to name it. The CDR3 corresponds to CASSQVINSPLHF. The DNA sequence is as follows: TGCGCCAGCAGCCAAGTAATTAATTCACCCCTCCACTTT.